These 11 T cell receptor beta chains were all obtained from the same sample, sequenced in a study of blood T cells in healthy people across ages. For the second PCR, which ran for about 7 to 12 cycles, a sample-barcoded 5' primer and a J-beta primer mix were used. TCRdb used MiXCR to reprocess the 5' RACE reads, holding one entry per CDR3 protein. The data contain about 1.5 million distinct CDR3 sequences, roughly 43% of them singletons. The sample taken for sequencing was blood. The receptors shown here come from a woman younger than 30 in good health.

Only a few counts were recorded for this clonotype. The chain joins TRBV4-3 to TRBJ2-3; 11 nucleotides line up with TRBD2. Germline-derived CDR1 and CDR2 are LGHNA and YSLEER. This CDR3 is 17 amino acids long. The V gene end was trimmed by 0 bases and the J gene end by 0 bases; junction bases not matched to a gene: 2. CDR3 region: CASSQETSGRSTDTQYF. In nucleotides, the CDR3 is TGCGCCAGCAGCCAAGAAACTAGCGGGAGAAGCACAGATACGCAGTATTTT.

The chain joins TRBV15 to TRBJ2-3, with 7 bases that match TRBD2. The junction had 9 bases not matched to a gene; V was cut back by 6 bases and J by 0 bases. The germline V gene encodes CDR1 LNHNV and CDR2 YYDKDF (reference sequence). This CDR3 is built from 16 residues. The CDR3 DNA is TGTGCCACCAGTTGGACTTTTAGCGGGAGCACAGATACGCAGTATTTT. It yields the protein CATSWTFSGSTDTQYF.

V and J are TRBV9 and TRBJ2-3, with 13 bases identical to TRBD2. With V trimmed by 4 bases and J by 9 bases, 8 bases remained unmatched. In germline, CDR1 is SGDLS, CDR2 YYNGEE. CDR3 size: 15 residues. The chain's CDR3 is CASSMTSGGSETQYF. The DNA of the CDR3 is TGTGCCAGCAGCATGACTAGCGGGGGGAGCGAGACGCAGTATTTT.

This clonotype was counted between two and nine times. This chain uses TRBV27 with TRBJ2-1; 9 bases are shared with TRBD1. The germline CDR1 and CDR2 sequences are MNHEY and SMNVEV (reference sequence). The CDR3 runs 16 residues. Trimming removed 0 bases from V and 9 bases from J; junction bases left unmatched: 9. CDR3 protein: CASSLSSPGQGGEQFF. CDR3 DNA: TGTGCCAGCAGTTTATCCTCCCCGGGACAGGGTGGTGAGCAGTTCTTC.

The J gene is TRBJ1-2, the V gene TRBV20-1, with D perhaps matching TRBD1 (5 bases). Germline V gives CDR1 DFQATT, CDR2 SNEGSKA (reference sequence). The CDR3 length is 13 residues. The CDR3 here is CSGNGGANYGYTF. CDR3 coding DNA: TGCAGCGGTAACGGGGGAGCTAACTATGGCTACACCTTC.

This sequence joins TRBV6-1 and TRBJ1-2, with TRBD1 identical over 11 bases. Germline CDR1 and CDR2: MNHNS and SASEGT. J was trimmed by 3 bases and V by 3 bases; bases with no gene match: 3. This CDR3 spans 15 amino acids. The CDR3, as DNA: TGTGCCAGCAGTGACCGGACAGGGGGCGACTATGGCTACACCTTC. Amino acid sequence: CASSDRTGGDYGYTF.

The chain employs TRBV7-2 and TRBJ1-1; no firm D call. This CDR3 has 12 amino acids. V lost 4 bases and J lost 7, with 10 bases in between. Germline V gene lookup returns CDR1 SGHTA and CDR2 FQGNSA. The CDR3 region is CASSYRESEAFF. The CDR3 nucleotides read TGTGCCAGCAGCTATCGGGAGAGTGAAGCTTTCTTT.

This clonotype turned up a few times. J is TRBJ2-1 and V is TRBV9, with D possibly matching TRBD2 (5 bases). The CDR3 loop spans 16 amino acids. Trimming shortened V by 4 bases and J by 5 bases, and 19 bases separated the two germline ends. Germline V CDR1 and CDR2: SGDLS, YYNGEE. CDR3 coding DNA: TGTGCCAGCAGCCCACGCCCCCGAGGGAGTGACAATGAGCAGTTCTTC. This sequence encodes CASSPRPRGSDNEQFF.

The chain employs TRBV7-9 and TRBJ2-1, with 9 bases identical to TRBD2. CDR1 SEHNR and CDR2 FQNEAQ come from the germline V gene (reference sequence). The CDR3 runs 17 residues. V trimming: 5 bases; J trimming: 3 bases; junction bases outside the gene matches: 11. CDR3 region: CASSQGGGLAVYNEQFF. CDR3 coding DNA: TGTGCCAGCAGCCAGGGGGGGGGACTAGCCGTCTACAATGAGCAGTTCTTC.

This clonotype has just a few counts. The rearrangement joins TRBV14 to TRBJ2-3; maybe TRBD1 (7 bases). CDR3 length: 14 residues. Germline V CDR1 and CDR2: SGHDN, FVKESK. Between the trimmed V and J ends, which lost 4 bases and 5 bases, there was a span of 13 bases. The CDR3 sequence is CASSPYRGGDTQYF. The CDR3 DNA reads as TGTGCCAGCAGCCCCTACAGGGGAGGAGATACGCAGTATTTT. Drawing the rest from reference TRBV14 and TRBJ2-3, the complete variable domain is EAGVTQFPSHSVIEKGQTVTLRCDPISGHDNLYWYRRVMGKEIKFLLHFVKESKQDESGMPNNRFLAERTGGTYSTLKVQPAELEDSGVYFCASSPYRGGDTQYFGPGTRLTVL.

This chain joins TRBV6-2 or TRBV6-3 and TRBJ2-5; D is uncertain. Germline CDR1 is MNHEY and CDR2 is SVGEGT. The CDR3 loop spans 12 amino acids. V was shortened by 4 bases and J by 5 bases, with 8 bases between the two germline ends. CDR3 protein: CASSSARETQYF. In DNA form, the CDR3 reads TGTGCCAGCAGTTCGGCCAGGGAGACCCAGTACTTC.